The rows below give T cell receptor beta chains drawn from one sample of a study of regulatory T cells in long-lasting Graves disease. MiXCR, applied by TCRdb to the multiplex PCR reads, yields one record per CDR3 protein. The table has a few hundred thousand distinct CDR3 sequences, roughly 14% seen once; the top ten hold 10%. These same data were also listed under a study on T cells in Graves' hyperthyroidism and ophthalmopathy.

Source: peripheral blood mononuclear cells (PBMCs), taken at new diagnosis, from a patient treated with antithyroid drugs. Receptor source: a young man with Graves disease. The CDR3 runs from the conserved cysteine through the conserved F or W. Each record gives: V gene, clone size, CDR3 length, J gene, D gene, CDR3 DNA, CDR3 protein. The D gene is left open where the match is weak. Clone size is shown for a subset of rows, as once, few, many or a class of expanded clone.

v_call: TRBV2; clone_size: many; cdr3_length: 15; j_call: TRBJ2-7; d_call: NA; cdr3_nt: TGTGCCAGCATATCCGAAGACAGACATTCTTACGAGCAGTACTTC; cdr3_aa: CASISEDRHSYEQYF
v_call: TRBV28; clone_size: many; cdr3_length: 13; j_call: TRBJ1-1; d_call: NA; cdr3_nt: TGTGCCAGCAGTTTGCAGGTCTTCACTGAAGCTTTCTTT; cdr3_aa: CASSLQVFTEAFF
v_call: TRBV12-3/TRBV12-4; clone_size: many; cdr3_length: 13; j_call: TRBJ2-7; d_call: NA; cdr3_nt: TGTGCCAGCAGTTTGATAGCGTCCCACGAGCAGTACTTC; cdr3_aa: CASSLIASHEQYF
v_call: TRBV7-3; clone_size: NA; cdr3_length: 15; j_call: TRBJ2-1; d_call: NA; cdr3_nt: TGTGCCAGCAGCGTGGCGACCGGCTCCTACAATGAGCAGTTCTTC; cdr3_aa: CASSVATGSYNEQFF
v_call: TRBV11-2; clone_size: many; cdr3_length: 14; j_call: TRBJ2-7; d_call: NA; cdr3_nt: TGTGCCAGCAGCTTACAGCAGGGCTCCTACGAGCAGTACTTC; cdr3_aa: CASSLQQGSYEQYF
v_call: TRBV4-1; clone_size: NA; cdr3_length: 17; j_call: TRBJ2-7; d_call: TRBD2; cdr3_nt: TGCGCCAGCAGCCAAGATTACCATAGCGGGAGCCCCTACGAGCAGTACTTC; cdr3_aa: CASSQDYHSGSPYEQYF
v_call: TRBV20-1; clone_size: few; cdr3_length: 15; j_call: TRBJ2-7; d_call: NA; cdr3_nt: TGCAGTGCTAGAGATATCCAGCTTCCGACGTACGAGCAGTACTTC; cdr3_aa: CSARDIQLPTYEQYF
v_call: TRBV7-9; clone_size: many; cdr3_length: 15; j_call: TRBJ1-2; d_call: NA; cdr3_nt: TGTGCCAGCAGCTTAGCGAGGCAGGGCATGGATGGCTACACCTTC; cdr3_aa: CASSLARQGMDGYTF
v_call: TRBV29-1; clone_size: NA; cdr3_length: 12; j_call: TRBJ2-7; d_call: TRBD1; cdr3_nt: TGCAGCGCCCGGACAGGGGTAGACGAGCAGTACTTC; cdr3_aa: CSARTGVDEQYF
v_call: TRBV29-1; clone_size: NA; cdr3_length: 14; j_call: TRBJ2-7; d_call: NA; cdr3_nt: TGCAGCGTCCAGGGAGTTGCAGGCAGCTACGAGCAGTACTTC; cdr3_aa: CSVQGVAGSYEQYF
v_call: TRBV28; clone_size: NA; cdr3_length: 19; j_call: TRBJ2-1; d_call: TRBD2; cdr3_nt: TGTGCCAGCAGTTTAACGGCTAGCGGGAGGCTACCCTCCTACAATGAGCAGTTCTTC; cdr3_aa: CASSLTASGRLPSYNEQFF
v_call: TRBV19; clone_size: few; cdr3_length: 15; j_call: TRBJ2-2; d_call: NA; cdr3_nt: TGTGCCAGTAGTAGGGAAGTAATGAACACCGGGGAGCTGTTTTTT; cdr3_aa: CASSREVMNTGELFF
v_call: TRBV12-3/TRBV12-4; clone_size: many; cdr3_length: 12; j_call: TRBJ2-5; d_call: NA; cdr3_nt: TGTGCCAGCAGCCTCGAGTATGGGACCCAGTACTTC; cdr3_aa: CASSLEYGTQYF
v_call: TRBV11-2; clone_size: few; cdr3_length: 15; j_call: TRBJ2-5; d_call: NA; cdr3_nt: TGTGCCACGACAGGGGACGGGGGGAATTCTGAGACCCAGTACTTC; cdr3_aa: CATTGDGGNSETQYF
v_call: TRBV27; clone_size: many; cdr3_length: 15; j_call: TRBJ1-2; d_call: NA; cdr3_nt: TGTGCCACCTCGTTTGTTTCCGAATCGGGCTATGGCTACACCTTC; cdr3_aa: CATSFVSESGYGYTF
v_call: TRBV6-1; clone_size: many; cdr3_length: 14; j_call: TRBJ2-7; d_call: TRBD2; cdr3_nt: TGTGCCAGCAGTGAACTAGCGGGGGACTACGAGCAGTACTTC; cdr3_aa: CASSELAGDYEQYF
v_call: TRBV27; clone_size: NA; cdr3_length: 14; j_call: TRBJ1-1; d_call: NA; cdr3_nt: TGTGCCAGCACCCCGGGTGGCTGGGACACTGAAGCTTTCTTT; cdr3_aa: CASTPGGWDTEAFF
v_call: TRBV29-1; clone_size: few; cdr3_length: 15; j_call: TRBJ2-5; d_call: TRBD1; cdr3_nt: TGCAGCGTTGAGGGGACAGGGGGTGGTGGGGAGACCCAGTACTTC; cdr3_aa: CSVEGTGGGGETQYF
v_call: TRBV7-3; clone_size: few; cdr3_length: 16; j_call: TRBJ2-6; d_call: NA; cdr3_nt: TGTGCCAGCAGCTCTCGACCGCTCTCCGGGGCCAACGTCCTGACTTTC; cdr3_aa: CASSSRPLSGANVLTF
v_call: TRBV19; clone_size: NA; cdr3_length: 13; j_call: TRBJ2-3; d_call: NA; cdr3_nt: TGTGCCAGTAGTATTGCAGGGCGAGATACGCAGTATTTT; cdr3_aa: CASSIAGRDTQYF
v_call: TRBV4-2; clone_size: NA; cdr3_length: 15; j_call: TRBJ2-1; d_call: NA; cdr3_nt: TGTGCCAGCAGCCAGTCTTCGCGGGACTACAATGAGCAGTTCTTC; cdr3_aa: CASSQSSRDYNEQFF
v_call: TRBV5-1; clone_size: NA; cdr3_length: 15; j_call: TRBJ1-1; d_call: TRBD1; cdr3_nt: TGCGCCAGCAGCCTCCGGGACAGGTTCGGGACTGAAGCTTTCTTT; cdr3_aa: CASSLRDRFGTEAFF
v_call: TRBV19; clone_size: few; cdr3_length: 14; j_call: TRBJ2-5; d_call: TRBD1; cdr3_nt: TGTGCCAGTAGTACGGGACAGGCGGAAGAGACCCAGTACTTC; cdr3_aa: CASSTGQAEETQYF
v_call: TRBV29-1; clone_size: many; cdr3_length: 13; j_call: TRBJ2-2; d_call: NA; cdr3_nt: TGCAGCGTCCTCCCCCGGGTGACCGGGGAGCTGTTTTTT; cdr3_aa: CSVLPRVTGELFF
v_call: TRBV7-9; clone_size: NA; cdr3_length: 15; j_call: TRBJ2-4; d_call: NA; cdr3_nt: TGTGCCAGCAGCTTATGGCCCCTCGCCAAAAACATTCAGTACTTC; cdr3_aa: CASSLWPLAKNIQYF
v_call: TRBV10-2; clone_size: few; cdr3_length: 14; j_call: TRBJ1-4; d_call: NA; cdr3_nt: TGCGCCAGCAGTGAAATAGGGTCTAATGAAAAACTGTTTTTT; cdr3_aa: CASSEIGSNEKLFF
v_call: TRBV7-2; clone_size: few; cdr3_length: 14; j_call: TRBJ1-4; d_call: NA; cdr3_nt: TGTGCCAGCACCTCCGTGGGCGGGGATGAAAAACTGTTTTTT; cdr3_aa: CASTSVGGDEKLFF
v_call: TRBV20-1; clone_size: many; cdr3_length: 14; j_call: TRBJ2-7; d_call: TRBD2; cdr3_nt: TGCAGTACTAGACCAGCGGGAGGGGGCTACGAGCAGTACTTC; cdr3_aa: CSTRPAGGGYEQYF
v_call: TRBV15; clone_size: many; cdr3_length: 15; j_call: TRBJ2-7; d_call: NA; cdr3_nt: TGTGCCACCAGCAGAGATCTCCTTCCCTCCTACGAGCAGTACTTC; cdr3_aa: CATSRDLLPSYEQYF
v_call: TRBV5-1; clone_size: many; cdr3_length: 13; j_call: TRBJ2-1; d_call: NA; cdr3_nt: TGCGCCAGCAGCCCCCTATCCTTCAATGAGCAGTTCTTC; cdr3_aa: CASSPLSFNEQFF
v_call: TRBV2; clone_size: many; cdr3_length: 14; j_call: TRBJ2-7; d_call: TRBD1; cdr3_nt: TGTGCCCCCCTCCGGAACAGGGGTCAATACGAGCAGTACTTC; cdr3_aa: CAPLRNRGQYEQYF
v_call: TRBV6-1; clone_size: few; cdr3_length: 15; j_call: TRBJ1-2; d_call: NA; cdr3_nt: TGTGCCAGCAGGCCCGGACGCGGAGCCAACTATGGCTACACCTTC; cdr3_aa: CASRPGRGANYGYTF
v_call: TRBV11-2; clone_size: many; cdr3_length: 13; j_call: TRBJ2-3; d_call: NA; cdr3_nt: TGTGCCAGCAGCTCCCGGCTCACAGATACGCAGTATTTT; cdr3_aa: CASSSRLTDTQYF
v_call: TRBV28; clone_size: NA; cdr3_length: 13; j_call: TRBJ2-7; d_call: NA; cdr3_nt: TGTGCCTCCAAGGACAGCGTTACCTACGAGCAGTACTTC; cdr3_aa: CASKDSVTYEQYF
v_call: TRBV5-1; clone_size: many; cdr3_length: 15; j_call: TRBJ2-7; d_call: NA; cdr3_nt: TGCGCCAGCAGCGCGGCCGGACCCCCTGACTACGAGCAGTACTTC; cdr3_aa: CASSAAGPPDYEQYF
v_call: TRBV29-1; clone_size: many; cdr3_length: 15; j_call: TRBJ2-1; d_call: TRBD1; cdr3_nt: TGCAGCGTTGAAGATGGTCAGGGGGCTCACAATGAGCAGTTCTTC; cdr3_aa: CSVEDGQGAHNEQFF
v_call: TRBV2; clone_size: NA; cdr3_length: 14; j_call: TRBJ2-7; d_call: NA; cdr3_nt: TGTGCCAGCAGCTCCTGGGGGGGCCCCTACGAGCAGTACTTC; cdr3_aa: CASSSWGGPYEQYF
v_call: TRBV20-1; clone_size: few; cdr3_length: 11; j_call: TRBJ1-1; d_call: NA; cdr3_nt: TGCAGTGCTTCCGGCCCCACAGTAGCTTTCTTT; cdr3_aa: CSASGPTVAFF
v_call: TRBV12-3/TRBV12-4; clone_size: many; cdr3_length: 14; j_call: TRBJ2-3; d_call: NA; cdr3_nt: TGTGCCAGCAGTTTGGGAGGGGGAGGAGATACGCAGTATTTT; cdr3_aa: CASSLGGGGDTQYF
v_call: TRBV12-3/TRBV12-4; clone_size: many; cdr3_length: 15; j_call: TRBJ2-3; d_call: NA; cdr3_nt: TGTGCCAGCACCCGACCCGACAAGGAACCAGATACGCAGTATTTT; cdr3_aa: CASTRPDKEPDTQYF
v_call: TRBV7-2; clone_size: many; cdr3_length: 12; j_call: TRBJ2-7; d_call: NA; cdr3_nt: TGTGCCAGCAGCTTTAGTGGGTACGAGCAGTACTTC; cdr3_aa: CASSFSGYEQYF
v_call: TRBV19; clone_size: few; cdr3_length: 12; j_call: TRBJ1-5; d_call: NA; cdr3_nt: TGTGCCAGTACCGGACCGCGGCAGCCCCAGCATTTT; cdr3_aa: CASTGPRQPQHF
v_call: TRBV7-2; clone_size: NA; cdr3_length: 18; j_call: TRBJ2-1; d_call: NA; cdr3_nt: TGTGCCAGCAGCGTAACTAGTTTCCCACCCCAAAGATACAATGAGCAGTTCTTC; cdr3_aa: CASSVTSFPPQRYNEQFF
v_call: TRBV30; clone_size: many; cdr3_length: 13; j_call: TRBJ2-2; d_call: NA; cdr3_nt: TGTGCCTGGAGTGTACTACCCACCGGGGAGCTGTTTTTT; cdr3_aa: CAWSVLPTGELFF
v_call: TRBV6-1; clone_size: few; cdr3_length: 15; j_call: TRBJ1-2; d_call: TRBD1; cdr3_nt: TGTGCCAGCAGTGAAGGGACAGGGTGGAACTATGGCTACACCTTC; cdr3_aa: CASSEGTGWNYGYTF